This T cell receptor (beta chain) originates from a study of OX40 agonist ivuxolimab in advanced cancers. The germline gives CDR1 SGHTA, CDR2 FQGNSA. This CDR3 is built from 13 residues. V lost 5 bases and J lost 5, with 10 bases in between. Autoimmune disease history or systemic immunosuppression disqualified patients. Sequenced by immunoSEQ multiplex PCR; TCRdb stores in-frame clones only, minus some. The table has tens of thousands of clones, around four fifths seen once. This sequence originates from an adult with an advanced solid tumor such as melanoma, head and neck, liver or kidney cancer. Specimen: CD4+ or CD8+ T cells sorted from blood, collected in a trial of the OX40 agonist ivuxolimab. This chain uses TRBV7-2 with TRBJ2-1; D unclear. This CDR3 reads CASSPDLNNEQFF. The CDR3, as DNA: TGTGCCAGCAGCCCCGACCTTAACAATGAGCAGTTCTTC.